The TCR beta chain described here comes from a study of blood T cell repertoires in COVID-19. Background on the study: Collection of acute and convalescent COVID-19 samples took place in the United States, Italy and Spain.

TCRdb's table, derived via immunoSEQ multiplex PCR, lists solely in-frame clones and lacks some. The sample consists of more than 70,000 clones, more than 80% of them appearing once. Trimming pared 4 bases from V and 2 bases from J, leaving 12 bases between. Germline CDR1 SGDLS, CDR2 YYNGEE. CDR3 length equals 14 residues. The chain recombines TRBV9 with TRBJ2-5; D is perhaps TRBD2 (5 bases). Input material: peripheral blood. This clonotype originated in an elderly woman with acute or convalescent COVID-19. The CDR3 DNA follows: TGTGCCAGCAGCCCCGGGATGCGGCAAGAGACCCAGTACTTC. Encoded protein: CASSPGMRQETQYF.